These T cell receptor beta chains were read from a single sample in a study of T cell repertoires in cytomegalovirus infection. Their antigens remain unidentified. TCRdb re-called the reads with MiXCR, one entry per CDR3 protein. The sample yields about 83,000 distinct CDR3 sequences, around 25% seen once. Specimen: CD8+ T cells from cultured PBMCs, collected from culture after CMV antigen stimulation. The receptors derive from a human donor in good health (CMV status not recorded). Some clones in this sample may be carry-over from other donors' samples. Both conserved end residues are part of each CDR3. The D gene is left open where the match is weak. Expanded clones get a size class; other rows say once, few or many, or leave the size out.

d_gene: .; abundance: .; len: 18; v_gene: TRBV6-2/TRBV6-3; j_gene: TRBJ2-2; CDR3aa: CASSGPGRLISDTGELFF; CDR3nt: TGTGCCAGCAGTGGTCCGGGACGCCTCATTTCGGACACCGGGGAGCTGTTTTTT
d_gene: .; abundance: many; len: 14; v_gene: TRBV7-6; j_gene: TRBJ2-1; CDR3aa: CASSLAAESGEQFF; CDR3nt: TGTGCCAGCAGCTTAGCTGCTGAGTCGGGTGAGCAGTTCTTC
d_gene: .; abundance: many; len: 15; v_gene: TRBV7-2; j_gene: TRBJ2-1; CDR3aa: CASSLLAASYNEQFF; CDR3nt: TGTGCCAGCAGCTTATTGGCGGCCTCCTACAATGAGCAGTTCTTC
d_gene: TRBD2; abundance: .; len: 16; v_gene: TRBV27; j_gene: TRBJ2-1; CDR3aa: CASSLTGGGSYNEQFF; CDR3nt: TGTGCCAGCAGTTTGACCGGCGGGGGGTCTTACAATGAGCAGTTCTTC
d_gene: .; abundance: .; len: 13; v_gene: TRBV5-6; j_gene: TRBJ2-3; CDR3aa: CASSFYVADTQYF; CDR3nt: TGTGCCAGCAGCTTCTACGTAGCAGATACGCAGTATTTT
d_gene: TRBD2; abundance: many; len: 14; v_gene: TRBV7-8; j_gene: TRBJ2-7; CDR3aa: CASSLVRGGDEQYF; CDR3nt: TGTGCCAGCAGCTTAGTTAGGGGAGGGGACGAGCAGTACTTC
d_gene: .; abundance: .; len: 15; v_gene: TRBV6-2/TRBV6-3; j_gene: TRBJ1-1; CDR3aa: CASSYDRSTYTEAFF; CDR3nt: TGTGCCAGCAGTTACGACAGGTCGACCTACACTGAAGCTTTCTTT
d_gene: TRBD2; abundance: .; len: 16; v_gene: TRBV11-3; j_gene: TRBJ2-1; CDR3aa: CASSLGLAGGPNEQFF; CDR3nt: TGTGCCAGCAGTTTGGGACTAGCGGGGGGTCCAAATGAGCAGTTCTTC
d_gene: .; abundance: .; len: 13; v_gene: TRBV19; j_gene: TRBJ2-3; CDR3aa: CASKELRTDTQYF; CDR3nt: TGTGCCAGTAAGGAACTTCGCACAGATACGCAGTATTTT
d_gene: TRBD2; abundance: .; len: 15; v_gene: TRBV9; j_gene: TRBJ2-1; CDR3aa: CASSPRGGANNEQFF; CDR3nt: TGTGCCAGCAGCCCCCGGGGGGGGGCGAACAATGAGCAGTTCTTC
d_gene: .; abundance: many; len: 18; v_gene: TRBV10-3; j_gene: TRBJ1-6; CDR3aa: CAISESDSDPSGDSPLHF; CDR3nt: TGTGCCATCAGTGAGTCAGACAGCGACCCAAGTGGGGATTCACCCCTCCACTTT
d_gene: .; abundance: .; len: 16; v_gene: TRBV28; j_gene: TRBJ2-7; CDR3aa: CASSPSRRQVDYEQYF; CDR3nt: TGTGCCAGCAGCCCCTCCCGGAGGCAGGTTGACTACGAGCAGTACTTC
d_gene: .; abundance: .; len: 15; v_gene: TRBV14; j_gene: TRBJ2-5; CDR3aa: CASSQDGRTRETQYF; CDR3nt: TGTGCCAGCAGCCAAGATGGCAGGACGAGGGAGACCCAGTACTTC
d_gene: TRBD1; abundance: .; len: 16; v_gene: TRBV7-9; j_gene: TRBJ1-6; CDR3aa: CASSRTGTGNNSPLHF; CDR3nt: TGTGCCAGCAGCCGGACCGGGACAGGGAATAATTCACCCCTCCACTTT
d_gene: .; abundance: few; len: 12; v_gene: TRBV30; j_gene: TRBJ2-7; CDR3aa: CAWSLDSYEQYF; CDR3nt: TGTGCCTGGAGTCTAGACAGTTACGAGCAGTACTTC
d_gene: .; abundance: .; len: 12; v_gene: TRBV6-2/TRBV6-3; j_gene: TRBJ2-7; CDR3aa: CASSPDGYELYF; CDR3nt: TGTGCCAGCAGTCCGGACGGTTACGAGCTGTACTTC
d_gene: .; abundance: few; len: 14; v_gene: TRBV6-2/TRBV6-3; j_gene: TRBJ2-6; CDR3aa: CASSYFSGANVLTF; CDR3nt: TGTGCCAGCAGTTACTTTTCTGGGGCCAACGTCCTGACTTTC
d_gene: .; abundance: many; len: 13; v_gene: TRBV28; j_gene: TRBJ1-1; CDR3aa: CASSLDWNTEAFF; CDR3nt: TGTGCCAGCAGTTTAGACTGGAACACTGAAGCTTTCTTT
d_gene: TRBD1; abundance: .; len: 15; v_gene: TRBV5-6; j_gene: TRBJ1-1; CDR3aa: CASSGTGTGESEAFF; CDR3nt: TGTGCCAGCAGCGGAACCGGGACAGGGGAGTCTGAAGCTTTCTTT
d_gene: .; abundance: .; len: 16; v_gene: TRBV3-1; j_gene: TRBJ2-3; CDR3aa: CASSQLSGSRTDTQYF; CDR3nt: TGTGCCAGCAGCCAACTCTCAGGGTCTCGGACAGATACGCAGTATTTT
d_gene: TRBD1; abundance: many; len: 14; v_gene: TRBV11-2; j_gene: TRBJ2-7; CDR3aa: CASSSGTGIYEQYF; CDR3nt: TGTGCCAGCAGTTCCGGGACAGGGATCTACGAGCAGTACTTC
d_gene: TRBD1; abundance: few; len: 15; v_gene: TRBV6-4; j_gene: TRBJ2-1; CDR3aa: CASSATGTGYNEQFF; CDR3nt: TGTGCCAGCAGTGCTACCGGGACAGGTTACAATGAGCAGTTCTTC
d_gene: TRBD1; abundance: few; len: 20; v_gene: TRBV6-6; j_gene: TRBJ1-3; CDR3aa: CASSYGRQGVRVVSGNTIYF; CDR3nt: TGTGCCAGCAGTTACGGGAGACAGGGAGTCAGGGTGGTCTCTGGAAACACCATATATTTT
d_gene: TRBD1; abundance: few; len: 14; v_gene: TRBV7-2; j_gene: TRBJ2-7; CDR3aa: CASSLKQGGSEQYF; CDR3nt: TGTGCCAGCAGCTTAAAACAGGGGGGCAGTGAGCAGTACTTC
d_gene: .; abundance: .; len: 11; v_gene: TRBV14; j_gene: TRBJ2-1; CDR3aa: CASSQDNEQFF; CDR3nt: TGTGCCAGCAGCCAAGACAATGAGCAGTTCTTC
d_gene: TRBD2; abundance: .; len: 14; v_gene: TRBV2; j_gene: TRBJ2-1; CDR3aa: CARRLAGSYNEQFF; CDR3nt: TGTGCCAGGAGACTAGCGGGATCCTACAATGAGCAGTTCTTC
d_gene: .; abundance: .; len: 17; v_gene: TRBV6-8; j_gene: TRBJ2-4; CDR3aa: CASSYSKSSRDKNIQYF; CDR3nt: TGTGCCAGCAGTTACTCGAAGTCTTCTAGGGACAAAAACATTCAGTACTTC
d_gene: .; abundance: few; len: 11; v_gene: TRBV28; j_gene: TRBJ1-5; CDR3aa: CASSLGQPQHF; CDR3nt: TGTGCCAGCAGTTTGGGTCAGCCCCAGCATTTT
d_gene: .; abundance: many; len: 15; v_gene: TRBV20-1; j_gene: TRBJ2-4; CDR3aa: CSARDGGDAKNIQYF; CDR3nt: TGCAGTGCTAGAGATGGCGGGGACGCCAAAAACATTCAGTACTTC
d_gene: TRBD1; abundance: .; len: 17; v_gene: TRBV4-1; j_gene: TRBJ1-2; CDR3aa: CASSQATTGGNNYGYTF; CDR3nt: TGCGCCAGCAGCCAAGCGACGACAGGGGGCAATAACTATGGCTACACCTTC
d_gene: TRBD1; abundance: .; len: 15; v_gene: TRBV14; j_gene: TRBJ2-7; CDR3aa: CASSVQQGARYEQYF; CDR3nt: TGTGCCAGCAGTGTACAACAGGGGGCTCGGTACGAGCAGTACTTC
d_gene: .; abundance: many; len: 15; v_gene: TRBV7-6; j_gene: TRBJ2-7; CDR3aa: CASSLGIGTTYEQYF; CDR3nt: TGTGCCAGCAGCTTAGGTATCGGAACAACCTACGAGCAGTACTTC
d_gene: .; abundance: .; len: 17; v_gene: TRBV13; j_gene: TRBJ2-3; CDR3aa: CASSSASQGTNTDTQYF; CDR3nt: TGTGCCAGCAGCTCAGCATCCCAGGGGACCAACACAGATACGCAGTATTTT
d_gene: .; abundance: many; len: 14; v_gene: TRBV11-3; j_gene: TRBJ2-1; CDR3aa: CASSSRVGDNEQFF; CDR3nt: TGTGCCAGCAGCTCCAGGGTAGGGGACAATGAGCAGTTCTTC
d_gene: TRBD1; abundance: .; len: 15; v_gene: TRBV7-6; j_gene: TRBJ2-7; CDR3aa: CASSPLTGGLSEQYF; CDR3nt: TGTGCCAGCAGCCCGCTGACAGGGGGGTTAAGCGAGCAGTACTTC
d_gene: TRBD2; abundance: .; len: 14; v_gene: TRBV20-1; j_gene: TRBJ2-3; CDR3aa: CSAASGGSFDTQYF; CDR3nt: TGCAGTGCTGCTAGCGGGGGGTCGTTTGATACGCAGTATTTT
d_gene: .; abundance: .; len: 14; v_gene: TRBV5-4; j_gene: TRBJ2-3; CDR3aa: CASSLERGTDTQYF; CDR3nt: TGTGCCAGCAGCTTGGAAAGGGGGACAGATACGCAGTATTTT
d_gene: TRBD1; abundance: many; len: 14; v_gene: TRBV18; j_gene: TRBJ1-2; CDR3aa: CASSPAPKLTGPTF; CDR3nt: TGTGCCAGCTCACCAGCCCCGAAACTGACAGGGCCCACCTTC
d_gene: .; abundance: .; len: 14; v_gene: TRBV6-2/TRBV6-3; j_gene: TRBJ1-2; CDR3aa: CASRPTGMNYGYTF; CDR3nt: TGTGCCAGCAGACCCACAGGGATGAACTATGGCTACACCTTC
d_gene: .; abundance: few; len: 12; v_gene: TRBV15; j_gene: TRBJ2-7; CDR3aa: CATSSHNYEQYF; CDR3nt: TGTGCCACCAGCAGCCATAACTACGAGCAGTACTTC
d_gene: .; abundance: .; len: 16; v_gene: TRBV4-1; j_gene: TRBJ2-1; CDR3aa: CASSVAGAPSYNEQFF; CDR3nt: TGCGCCAGCAGCGTGGCGGGGGCCCCCTCCTACAATGAGCAGTTCTTC
d_gene: .; abundance: .; len: 15; v_gene: TRBV3-1; j_gene: TRBJ1-1; CDR3aa: CASSQELGPKSGAFF; CDR3nt: TGTGCCAGCAGCCAAGAGCTTGGGCCGAAAAGTGGAGCTTTCTTT
d_gene: TRBD1; abundance: many; len: 13; v_gene: TRBV20-1; j_gene: TRBJ2-1; CDR3aa: CSPIGTEGNEQFF; CDR3nt: TGCAGTCCTATAGGGACAGAGGGCAATGAGCAGTTCTTC
d_gene: .; abundance: .; len: 11; v_gene: TRBV13; j_gene: TRBJ2-1; CDR3aa: CASSRGGEQFF; CDR3nt: TGCGCCAGCAGCAGGGGGGGGGAGCAGTTCTTC
d_gene: .; abundance: many; len: 16; v_gene: TRBV9; j_gene: TRBJ2-1; CDR3aa: CASSVETGGFYNEQFF; CDR3nt: TGTGCCAGCAGCGTAGAAACAGGTGGGTTCTACAATGAGCAGTTCTTC
d_gene: TRBD2; abundance: few; len: 14; v_gene: TRBV2; j_gene: TRBJ2-1; CDR3aa: CASHLAGGYNEQFF; CDR3nt: TGTGCCAGCCATCTAGCGGGGGGTTACAATGAGCAGTTCTTC
d_gene: .; abundance: .; len: 16; v_gene: TRBV10-3; j_gene: TRBJ2-1; CDR3aa: CAISDPAGTDDNEQFF; CDR3nt: TGTGCCATCAGTGACCCCGCAGGGACGGATGACAATGAGCAGTTCTTC
d_gene: TRBD1; abundance: .; len: 14; v_gene: TRBV6-2/TRBV6-3; j_gene: TRBJ1-5; CDR3aa: CASSPDREAQPQHF; CDR3nt: TGTGCCAGCAGCCCTGACAGGGAGGCTCAGCCCCAGCATTTT
d_gene: TRBD1; abundance: .; len: 16; v_gene: TRBV9; j_gene: TRBJ2-1; CDR3aa: CASSVPRDRESDEQFF; CDR3nt: TGTGCCAGCAGCGTACCCCGGGACAGGGAATCCGATGAGCAGTTCTTC
d_gene: .; abundance: few; len: 14; v_gene: TRBV30; j_gene: TRBJ1-1; CDR3aa: CAWTAGVGNTEAFF; CDR3nt: TGTGCCTGGACTGCAGGGGTGGGGAACACTGAAGCTTTCTTT